This T cell receptor beta chain was captured in a study of blood T cell repertoires in COVID-19 (dated by TCRdb to between 2020 and 2021). Looking at the study overall: The collaborator samples originated in the United States, Italy and Spain and spanned the acute and convalescent phases of COVID-19. The material from the prospective study consisted of cDNA or gDNA derived from T cells, B-cell-depleted T cells, or PBMCs. Deeply sampled blood TCRbeta repertoires from subjects exposed to, actively infected with, or recovered from COVID-19 were included in the dataset. The repertoires were released in a freely available public database intended as a resource for research on the immune response to SARS-CoV-2. The samples were drawn from the first 160 participants of the ongoing ImmuneRACE study and from 1,200 or so subjects provided by 6 global collaborators. Sample metadata almost always included a de-identified subject ID, COVID-19 status, age in years and sex. Where available, HLA class I and class II types were obtained from metadata supplied by the sample provider rather than from assay-based typing. Summary of the overall study and its limitations: How much clinical and demographic metadata was included differed by source and by participant, and the metadata was provided uncurated.

The junction carries 8 bases between V and J, which are trimmed by 8 bases and 1 base respectively. Reading from cysteine to phenylalanine, the CDR3 counts 12 amino acids. The CDR3 DNA has 36 bases and is translated from base 1. The germline V gene (reference sequence) gives CDR1 as LGHDT and CDR2 as YNNKEL. Collaborating institutions collected whole blood in K2EDTA tubes following their own protocols. For TCRbeta analysis, collaborators shipped samples as frozen whole blood, isolated PBMCs, or DNA extracted from either of those sample types. Comments on this clone: Its antigen remains undetermined. It has no much larger one-base neighbor in the sample; base qualities were not kept.

TCRbeta CDR3 regions were amplified from genomic DNA using the immunoSEQ Assay, a bias-controlled multiplex PCR. As for the original processing: The number of nucleated cells in each sample was estimated by amplification of reference gene primers within the assay. To quantify the absolute abundance of each unique TCRbeta CDR3 rearrangement, sequence reads were collapsed and filtered. For each sample, productive Simpson clonality was calculated as the square root of Simpson's diversity index over productive rearrangements. This is the immuneACCESS table as TCRdb keeps it, with only in-frame sequences that have V and J called. A part of the clones is gone; compared with another copy, unresolved V genes explain less than half, and the rest is unexplained. V, J and clone size reflect that table, while D and trimming were determined from the DNA. The sample table contains 90,000 to 100,000 clones; only one count was recorded for 80% to 90% of them. Jointly, the top ten make up 25% of the sample.

Here the chain combines TRBV3-1 (or the pseudogene TRBV3-2) and TRBJ1-2, with the D gene call left open. The sequencing input was peripheral blood. The sequence was obtained from a man aged 55-75 years with acute or convalescent COVID-19. The CDR3 region reads CASRSGNYGYTF. The base sequence is TGTGCCAGCCGGTCGGGTAACTATGGCTACACCTTC.